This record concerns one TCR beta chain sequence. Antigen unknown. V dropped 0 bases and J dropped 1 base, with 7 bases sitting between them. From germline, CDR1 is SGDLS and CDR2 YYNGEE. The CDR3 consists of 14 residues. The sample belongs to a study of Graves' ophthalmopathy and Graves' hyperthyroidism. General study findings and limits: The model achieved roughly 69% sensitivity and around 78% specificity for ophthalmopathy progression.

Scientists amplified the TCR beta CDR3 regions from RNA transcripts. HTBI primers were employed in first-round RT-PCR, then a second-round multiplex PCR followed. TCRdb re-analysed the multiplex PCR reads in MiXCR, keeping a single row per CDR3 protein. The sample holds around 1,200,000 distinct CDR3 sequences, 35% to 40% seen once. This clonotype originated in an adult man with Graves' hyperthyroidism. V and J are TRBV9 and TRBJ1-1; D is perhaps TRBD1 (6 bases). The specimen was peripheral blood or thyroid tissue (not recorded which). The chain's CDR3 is CASSVEGQNTEAFF. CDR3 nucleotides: TGTGCCAGCAGCGTAGAGGGACAGAACACTGAAGCTTTCTTT.